A selection of T cell receptor beta chains follows, all from one sample in a study of CD8 T cells in Susac syndrome. TCRdb re-analysed the immunoSEQ multiplex PCR reads in MiXCR, keeping a single row per CDR3 protein. The table has about 430,000 distinct CDR3 sequences, 85% seen once. Source material: CD8+ T cells from PBMCs. The receptors were sampled from a human donor with multiple sclerosis. The CDR3 runs from the conserved cysteine through the conserved F or W. The D gene is left open where the match is weak. Clone size is shown for a subset of rows, as once, few, many or a class of expanded clone.

j_call d_call clone_size v_call cdr3_nt cdr3_aa
TRBJ2-5 - few TRBV11-2 TGTGCCAGCAGCCCCCCTAGTCCTTGGGGGAAGTACCAAGAGACCCAGTACTTC CASSPPSPWGKYQETQYF
TRBJ1-1 TRBD1 - TRBV6-1 TGTGCCAGCCCGGCCCCCAAGGACAGGCCCAACACTGAAGCTTTCTTT CASPAPKDRPNTEAFF
TRBJ2-7 - - TRBV7-2 TGTGCCAGCGTATCCCAGTATGGGTCGGACGAGCAGTACTTC CASVSQYGSDEQYF
TRBJ2-1 TRBD1 few TRBV6-2/TRBV6-3 TGTGCCAGCAGTAGGGACAGGGGCAGCTACAATGAGCAGTTCTTC CASSRDRGSYNEQFF
TRBJ1-3 TRBD1 - TRBV7-6 TGTGCCAGCAGCTCAAGGACAGGGGTGTCCTCTGGAAACACCATATATTTT CASSSRTGVSSGNTIYF
TRBJ2-1 TRBD1 - TRBV19 TGTGCCAGTAGTATGGGGACAGACTCCTACAATGAGCAGTTCTTC CASSMGTDSYNEQFF
TRBJ1-6 TRBD1 - TRBV11-2 TGTGCCAGCAGCCACAGGGGGCTTGATGAGAATTCACCCCTCCACTTT CASSHRGLDENSPLHF
TRBJ2-1 - once TRBV6-5 TGTGCCAGCAGTTATTCTGGGCAGGGTGGCAATGAGCAGTTCTTC CASSYSGQGGNEQFF
TRBJ1-3 - - TRBV25-1 TGTGCCAGCAGAGGACGGAAGGAGTCCTCGGTCTCTGGAAACACCATATATTTT CASRGRKESSVSGNTIYF
TRBJ2-6 - - TRBV20-1 TGCAGTGCTAGTAATAGCAAGAACTCTGGGGCCAACGTCCTGACTTTC CSASNSKNSGANVLTF
TRBJ2-2 - - TRBV6-6 TGTGCCAGCAGTTTTAGACTAGTTCCCTCCGGGGAGCTGTTTTTT CASSFRLVPSGELFF
TRBJ1-2 - - TRBV29-1 TGCAGCGTTGAGTCCGGAGATAACTATGGCTACACCTTC CSVESGDNYGYTF
TRBJ2-7 - once TRBV28 TGTGCCAGCAGTTTCCGGACCCCTCCCTACGAGCAGTACTTC CASSFRTPPYEQYF
TRBJ2-1 - - TRBV30 TGTGCCTGGAGTCCGACGACAGAAATCAATTACAATGAGCAGTTCTTC CAWSPTTEINYNEQFF
TRBJ1-5 - - TRBV19 TGTGCCAGTAGTTCTAACAGGCTCAGTAATGCCTTTAGCAATCAGCCCCAGCATTTT CASSSNRLSNAFSNQPQHF
TRBJ2-3 - - TRBV27 TGTGCCAGCAGTTTCCTGGGGTCCTCCTTCGCAGATACGCAGTATTTT CASSFLGSSFADTQYF
TRBJ2-7 - - TRBV2 TGTGCCAGCAGCGGGGACTTCAGCTCCTACGAGCAGTACTTC CASSGDFSSYEQYF
TRBJ1-2 - - TRBV13 TGTGCCAGCAGCCCCCAGGGGACGGACCCTAACTATGGCTACACCTTC CASSPQGTDPNYGYTF
TRBJ2-1 - - TRBV6-1 TGTGCCAGCATTCTGACTACTGAGCAGTTCTTC CASILTTEQFF
TRBJ1-4 TRBD1 - TRBV6-5 TGTGCCAGCAGTTACGGGACAGGGAGCAATGAAAAACTGTTTTTT CASSYGTGSNEKLFF
TRBJ2-1 TRBD2 - TRBV20-1 TGCAGTGCTAGAGTTAGTAGCGGGGGGCTTAGCTCCTACAATGAGCAGTTCTTC CSARVSSGGLSSYNEQFF
TRBJ2-7 TRBD1 - TRBV29-1 TGCAGCGGTCGGGACAGGGGGGACTACGAGCAGTACTTC CSGRDRGDYEQYF
TRBJ2-7 - few TRBV30 TGTGCCTGGAGTGTTGGGCCCTACGAGCAGTACTTC CAWSVGPYEQYF
TRBJ1-1 TRBD1 - TRBV4-1 TGCGCCAGCAGCCAAGGGACAGGGGGCCCTGAAGCTTTCTTT CASSQGTGGPEAFF
TRBJ2-7 - - TRBV19 TGTGCCAGTAGTTTGACAGGTAGCTATTACGAGCAGTACTTC CASSLTGSYYEQYF
TRBJ2-5 - - TRBV15 TGTGCCACCTCCCACGACCCGTATGTGGAGACCCAGTACTTC CATSHDPYVETQYF
TRBJ1-5 - - TRBV28 TGTGCCAGCAGTTTGGGGCAGAACAATCAGCCCCAGCATTTT CASSLGQNNQPQHF
TRBJ1-6 - - TRBV7-2 TGTGCCAGCAGCTTAGATCCGGGATCGGATTCACCCCTCCACTTT CASSLDPGSDSPLHF
TRBJ2-7 - - TRBV19 TGTGCCAGTAGTATAGATATTGGGGCGCTTGGCTACGAGCAGTACTTC CASSIDIGALGYEQYF
TRBJ2-3 - - TRBV6-6 TGTGCCAGCAAAAAGTTCAGCACAGATACGCAGTATTTT CASKKFSTDTQYF
TRBJ1-1 - few TRBV19 TGTGCCAGTAGCTGGGGGAGTCGGAACACTGAAGCTTTCTTT CASSWGSRNTEAFF
TRBJ2-3 - - TRBV19 TGTGCCAGTAGTATCTACCCTTCATCAGATACGCAGTATTTT CASSIYPSSDTQYF
TRBJ1-3 - - TRBV19 TGTGCCAGCACCCTGCTTTTCGGAAACACCATATATTTT CASTLLFGNTIYF
TRBJ1-2 - - TRBV4-1 TGCGCCAGCAGCCAAGGGAGCAACAGCGGGAACTATGGCCACACCTTC CASSQGSNSGNYGHTF
TRBJ2-1 TRBD2 - TRBV28 TGTGCCAGCAGTCACCGGACTAGCAGACACCCCTACAATGAGCAGTTCTTC CASSHRTSRHPYNEQFF
TRBJ2-3 TRBD2 - TRBV6-4 TGTGCCAGCAGTGACTCGACTAGCGGGGGCACAGATACGCAGTATTTT CASSDSTSGGTDTQYF
TRBJ1-1 - once TRBV30 TGTGCCTGGAGTGGGTGGGCAGCGAACACTGAAGCTTTCTTT CAWSGWAANTEAFF
TRBJ2-4 - few TRBV6-5 TGTGCCAGCAGTTATACGGCAGACAACATTCAGTACTTC CASSYTADNIQYF
TRBJ2-7 - - TRBV6-1 TGTGCCAGCAGTGAAATCGGGACGGCGTACTCCTACGAGCAGTACTTC CASSEIGTAYSYEQYF
TRBJ2-7 TRBD1 - TRBV19 TGTGCCAGTAGTATCGGACAGGGGTCCTACGAGCAGTACTTC CASSIGQGSYEQYF
TRBJ2-5 TRBD2 - TRBV27 TGTGCCAGCACGAAGCGGGGGGACCAAGAGACCCAGTACTTC CASTKRGDQETQYF
TRBJ2-5 - - TRBV4-1 TGCGCCAGCAGCCAATACGCGGTTGACGAGACCCAGTACTTC CASSQYAVDETQYF
TRBJ2-2 TRBD1 - TRBV10-1 TGCGCCAGCAGTGAGTCTCGACAGGGACCGAACACCGGGGAGCTGTTTTTT CASSESRQGPNTGELFF